A single sample is the source of the 3 T cell receptor beta chains below, sequenced in a study of molecular identifiers for immune sequencing clone quantification. TCRdb analysed the PCR reads with MiXCR anew, one entry per CDR3 protein. This table has 62,000 or so distinct CDR3 sequences, less than 20% appearing once. The sequencing input was naive CD8+ T cells from blood, with Jurkat cell RNA spiked in. Indicated subset: FACS-sorted CD8+CD4-CCR7+CD45RA+ naive T cells. These receptors were obtained from a human donor in good health. Some libraries in this study had Jurkat cell RNA spiked in.

In its sample, this clonotype was seen many times. The chain carries TRBV2 and TRBJ2-7, with D unclear. This CDR3 contains 11 residues. CDR1 is SNHLY, CDR2 FYNNEI, per germline. Deletions cut 4 bases from V and 5 bases from J, with 6 bases between. CDR3 coding DNA: TGTGCCAGCAGTGTATGGGACGAGCAGTACTTC. It codes for CASSVWDEQYF.

This clonotype was found many times. The genes are TRBV20-1 and TRBJ1-1; no reliable D call. V gave up 6 bases and J gave up 7 bases, with 9 bases separating them. The CDR3 is 10 residues long. Germline CDR1 and CDR2: DFQATT and SNEGSKA (reference sequence). DNA for the CDR3: TGCAGTGCGGGCCGTTTTGAAGCTTTCTTT. This encodes CSAGRFEAFF.

This clonotype was seen repeatedly, ten times or more. The CDR3 region is CASSLSGVNQPQHF. The CDR3 DNA reads TGTGCCAGCAGTTTGTCAGGGGTCAATCAGCCCCAGCATTTT. The J gene is TRBJ1-5, the V gene TRBV27; D perhaps matches TRBD1 (6 bases). The V end was cut by 3 bases, the J end by 3 bases, with 9 bases between. Germline V lookup: CDR1 MNHEY, CDR2 SMNVEV (reference sequence). The CDR3 loop spans 14 amino acids.